These 15 T cell receptor beta chains came from one sample sequenced in a study. TCRdb re-derived calls from the 5' RACE reads in MiXCR, one entry per CDR3 protein. The sample has approximately 60,000 distinct CDR3 sequences, approximately 23% seen once. The source material was memory CD4+ T cells sorted from a lymph node. The subset: memory CD4+ T cells, CD4+CD45RO+CD25-. All receptors derive from a female donor with breast cancer.

Of note for this clonotype: Being one base from a much bigger clone, this may be a read error. This CDR3 reads CACSNRGASNEKLFF. As DNA, the CDR3 is TGTGCCTGCAGTAATAGGGGGGCATCTAATGAAAAACTGTTTTTT. The chain recombines TRBV6-6 with TRBJ1-4, with D tentatively TRBD1 (6 bases). Germline lookup yields CDR1 MNHNY and CDR2 SVGAGI (reference sequence). The length of the CDR3 is 15 residues.

The rearrangement links TRBV5-1 to TRBJ2-3; D may correspond to TRBD1 or TRBD2 (5 bases each). The germline gives CDR1 SGHRS, CDR2 YFSETQ. The CDR3 spans 17 residues. V gave up 3 bases and J gave up 4 bases, with 21 bases separating them. The CDR3 DNA reads TGCGCCAGCAGCTCGAGGGGTTTACGGGCGGATTCAGATACGCAGTATTTT. Its protein product is CASSSRGLRADSDTQYF. The full variable domain, with the rest looked up from reference TRBV5-1 and TRBJ2-3, is KAGVTQTPRYLIKTRGQQVTLSCSPISGHRSVSWYQQTPGQGLQFLFEYFSETQRNKGNFPGRFSGRQFSNSRSEMNVSTLELGDSALYLCASSSRGLRADSDTQYFGPGTRLTVL.

This sequence joins TRBV2 and TRBJ2-1; 10 nucleotides match TRBD2. The CDR3 contains 14 residues. The V and J ends lost 4 bases and 3 bases, in that order; junction bases with no gene match: 0. The germline V gene encodes CDR1 SNHLY and CDR2 FYNNEI. The CDR3 sequence is CASSGLAGYNEQFF. The DNA of the CDR3 is TGTGCCAGCAGTGGACTAGCGGGCTACAATGAGCAGTTCTTC.

DNA for the CDR3: TGCGCCAGCAGCCAAGACGGCGCAACTAATGAAAAACTGTTTTTT. Translating gives CASSQDGATNEKLFF. This rearrangement joins TRBV4-3 to TRBJ1-4; no reliable D call. The CDR3 is 15 amino acids. Per the germline V gene, CDR1 is LGHNA and CDR2 is YSLEER. V was cut by 0 bases and J by 0 bases, with 5 bases left in between.

The chain carries TRBV9 and TRBJ2-7; D might be TRBD2 (6 bases). V was clipped by 4 bases and J by 6 bases, with 14 bases between them. The CDR3 has 13 residues. Germline lookup yields CDR1 SGDLS and CDR2 YYNGEE. The CDR3 region has the DNA TGTGCCAGCAGCTCCGGACTATCGTCCGAGCAGTACTTC. Translating it yields CASSSGLSSEQYF.

The table lists this clonotype with a few counts. V is TRBV5-1 and J is TRBJ2-1, with 8 bases matching TRBD2. The CDR3 loop spans 15 amino acids. Looked up from germline, CDR1 is SGHRS and CDR2 is YFSETQ. The V gene end was trimmed by 0 bases and the J gene end by 8 bases; junction bases not matched to a gene: 7. The CDR3 DNA follows: TGCGCCAGCAGCTTGGACGGACGGCGGGAGGATGAGCAGTTCTTC. It specifies CASSLDGRREDEQFF.

The J gene is TRBJ2-7, the V gene TRBV6-1; D is possibly TRBD1 (6 bases). Trimming took 7 bases from V and 1 from J, leaving 17 bases between them. This CDR3 spans 15 amino acids. Germline V CDR1 and CDR2: MNHNS, SASEGT. The CDR3 reads CASIAGALSSYEQYF. The CDR3, as DNA: TGTGCCAGCATCGCAGGGGCCCTCTCATCCTACGAGCAGTACTTC.

A few counts support this clonotype. The chain couples TRBV5-1 to TRBJ2-3; weak D call: TRBD2 (6 bases). V lost 7 bases and J lost 4, with 16 bases in between. This CDR3 is 14 amino acids long. Germline values: CDR1 SGHRS, CDR2 YFSETQ. This CDR3 is CASAVAERADTQYF. CDR3 bases: TGCGCCAGCGCGGTGGCGGAGCGGGCAGATACGCAGTATTTT.

Only a few counts were recorded for this clonotype. The chain is built from TRBV7-2 and TRBJ2-3, with unresolved D. The CDR3 extends over 14 amino acids. Looked up from germline, CDR1 is SGHTA and CDR2 is FQGNSA. Trimming took 0 bases from V and 2 from J, leaving 6 bases between them. The CDR3 spells CASSLAVITDTQYF. The CDR3 bases are TGTGCCAGCAGCTTAGCGGTAATCACAGATACGCAGTATTTT.

This clonotype has a handful of counts. The chain links TRBV6-1 to TRBJ1-5, with D unclear. CDR1 is MNHNS, CDR2 SASEGT, per germline. CDR3 size: 16 residues. The V gene lost 4 bases and the J gene lost 0 bases, with 13 bases spanning the gap. CDR3 loop: CASSAPVQNSNQPQHF. DNA of the CDR3: TGTGCCAGCAGTGCGCCCGTACAGAATAGCAATCAGCCCCAGCATTTT.

This clonotype was seen a handful of times. One junction end disagrees with the germline gene, perhaps due to a read error. The V gene is TRBV5-6, the J gene TRBJ2-5; D remains ambiguous. The length of the CDR3 is 14 residues. Germline loops: CDR1 SGHDT, CDR2 YYEEEE. As DNA, the CDR3 is TGTGCCAGCAGCCCTTACCTGGTCCAAGAGACCCTGTACTTC. Its protein is CASSPYLVQETLYF.

With respect to this clonotype: One end of the junction varies from germline; a read error may be responsible. This rearrangement joins TRBV6-6 to TRBJ1-1; D is possibly TRBD1 (6 bases). This CDR3 comprises 13 residues. Germline lookup yields CDR1 MNHNY and CDR2 SVGAGI (reference sequence). DNA for the CDR3: TGTGCCGGCAGCCCCGGGACATCCATTGAAGCTTTCTTT. Encoded protein: CAGSPGTSIEAFF.

The V call is TRBV7-3, the J call TRBJ2-2; D call uncertain. The CDR3 spans 14 residues. CDR1 and CDR2 (germline): SGHTA, FQGTGA. V lost 5 bases, J lost 6 bases, and 13 bases lay in between. CDR3 DNA sequence: TGTGCCAGCAGCACGGCGGACCTAGCCGGGGAGCTGTTTTTT. Its protein product is CASSTADLAGELFF.

V and J are TRBV5-4 and TRBJ2-1; tentatively, D is TRBD2 (6 bases). V lost 3 bases to trimming and J lost 0 bases, with 13 bases between them. The CDR3 length is 16 residues. Germline-derived CDR1 and CDR2 are SGHNT and YYREEE (reference sequence). This CDR3 is CASSSGGGASYNEQFF. The CDR3 DNA is TGTGCCAGCAGCTCGGGCGGAGGGGCCTCCTACAATGAGCAGTTCTTC.

This clonotype was seen more than once but under ten times. This sequence joins TRBV11-2 and TRBJ2-2; D not certain. CDR3 length equals 12 residues. V was clipped by 4 bases and J by 8 bases, with 8 bases between them. Germline loops: CDR1 SGHAT, CDR2 FQNNGV. CDR3 region: CASSSLLGELFF. The CDR3 region has the DNA TGTGCCAGCAGCTCCTTACTAGGGGAGCTGTTTTTT.